This T cell receptor (beta chain) is drawn from a study of T cell responses to AZD1222 COVID-19 vaccine. Worth noting for this clone: What it binds is not known.

Study-level results: Females made up more of the donors, who were largely white British, and clonal diversity may have come out too low.

CDR3 size: 14 residues. Trimming pared 2 bases from V and 6 bases from J, leaving 12 bases between. The germline V gene encodes CDR1 MNHEY and CDR2 SVGEGT. Method: immunoSEQ multiplex PCR; TCRdb's copy keeps in-frame clones and lacks some. The top ten clones hold 5.3% of a sample with under 60,000 clones, over 75% of them seen once. The receptor was derived from an adult who received the AZD1222 COVID-19 vaccine. The source material was peripheral blood, sampled 28 days after the second AZD1222 dose. V and J are TRBV6-2 or TRBV6-3 and TRBJ2-3; D gene uncertain. For the CDR3, the DNA is TGTGCCAGCAGTTACCTCCTGGCGACGGATACGCAGTATTTT. It specifies CASSYLLATDTQYF.